The 12 T cell receptor beta chains given below trace back to one sample, sequenced in a study of monozygotic twins with inflammatory bowel disease. TCRdb processed the 5' RACE reads again and assigns one entry to each CDR3 protein, with no DNA. This specimen shows about 140,000 distinct CDR3 sequences; the ten leading clones hold around 1.2%. The sequenced sample consisted of blood. The receptors originated from a human donor with ulcerative colitis or Crohn's disease, or a healthy co-twin of an affected twin (not recorded which).

This chain uses TRBV5-1 with TRBJ2-3; the TCRdb call, TRBD2, lacks DNA for checking. CDR1 and CDR2 from the germline V gene are SGHRS and YFSETQ. The CDR3 extends over 15 amino acids. CDR3 amino acids: CASSPGTSGRDTQYF.

The chain joins TRBV6-5 to TRBJ2-2; TCRdb lists TRBD2, though no DNA is available to test this call. This CDR3 region has 15 residues. Germline CDR1 reads MNHEY; CDR2 reads SVGAGI. The CDR3 is CASSLIAGNTGELFF.

The CDR3 is CASSFRVGRAFANEQFF. This chain connects TRBV12-3 or TRBV12-4 to TRBJ2-1; the D call from TCRdb, TRBD2, cannot be confirmed without DNA. CDR3 length: 17 amino acids.

The chain uses TRBV20-1 and TRBJ2-7; the D gene TCRdb calls, TRBD2, cannot be checked with no DNA. The CDR3 is 12 amino acids. Germline CDR1 is DFQATT and CDR2 is SNEGSKA (reference sequence). This CDR3 is CSARISGHEQYF.

The chain recombines TRBV29-1 with TRBJ1-2; the TCRdb D gene call, TRBD1, has no DNA to confirm it. The CDR3 sequence is 13 residues long. Germline CDR1 is SQVTM and CDR2 is ANQGSEA. CDR3 amino acids: CTTRGGTSYGYTF.

The chain joins TRBV7-9 to TRBJ2-1; TCRdb names TRBD2, which stays unverified in the absence of DNA. The CDR3 spans 14 residues. CDR1 is SEHNR and CDR2 is FQNEAQ in the germline V gene (reference sequence). CDR3 residues: CASSPDGGLNEQFF.

The V gene is TRBV18, the J gene TRBJ2-1; no DNA is available, so the TRBD2 call from TCRdb remains unchecked. The CDR3 sequence is 20 residues long. Germline V lookup: CDR1 KGHSH, CDR2 LQKENI. The CDR3 reads CASSPNQGSGRLGAYNEQFF.

The chain is built from TRBV19 and TRBJ2-2; as DNA is missing, the TRBD1 call by TCRdb cannot be tested. The CDR3 totals 14 residues. Per germline, CDR1 LNHDA and CDR2 SQIVND (reference sequence). The CDR3 protein is CASIGTANTGELFF. Using reference TRBV19 and TRBJ2-2 for the parts outside the CDR3, the full variable domain is DGGITQSPKYLFRKEGQNVTLSCEQNLNHDAMYWYRQDPGQGLRLIYYSQIVNDFQKGDIAEGYSVSREKKESFPLTVTSAQKNPTAFYLCASIGTANTGELFFGEGSRLTVL.

Here the CDR3 reads CASSLGTSGGTEAFF. V usage is TRBV5-4 and J usage is TRBJ1-1; TCRdb outputs TRBD1, but without DNA this stays unchecked. The CDR3 spans 15 residues. The germline CDR1 and CDR2 sequences are SGHNT and YYREEE (reference sequence). The full variable domain, completed using reference TRBV5-4 and TRBJ1-1, is ETGVTQSPTHLIKTRGQQVTLRCSSQSGHNTVSWYQQALGQGPQFIFQYYREEENGRGNFPPRFSGLQFPNYSSELNVNALELDDSALYLCASSLGTSGGTEAFFGQGTRLTVV.

The V call is TRBV20-1, the J call TRBJ1-2; TCRdb lists TRBD1, though no DNA is available to test this call. The CDR3 has 14 residues. Germline CDR1 and CDR2: DFQATT and SNEGSKA (reference sequence). The CDR3 here is CSPPSRVANYGYTF.

The genes are TRBV5-1 and TRBJ2-3; checking the TCRdb D call of TRBD1 is not possible without DNA. Germline CDR1 and CDR2: SGHRS and YFSETQ. This CDR3 has 14 amino acids. The chain's CDR3 is CASSNRGHTDTQYF.

The V call is TRBV11-2, the J call TRBJ1-1; TCRdb reports TRBD1, a call that lacks DNA to check it against. Germline loops: CDR1 SGHAT, CDR2 FQNNGV. This CDR3 contains 19 residues. The CDR3 loop is CASSPRGQFFTALNTEAFF.